These 27 T cell receptor beta chains were all obtained from the same sample, sequenced in a study of long-term antiretroviral therapy in people with HIV. Investigators performed immunoSEQ version v3.0 at survey level. Method: immunoSEQ multiplex PCR; TCRdb's copy keeps in-frame clones and lacks some. The table includes some 22,000 clones, less than 80% detected once. This sample comprised unsorted PBMCs, obtained 4.1 years after starting antiretroviral therapy. Every receptor here comes from a woman between 35 and 50 years old with HIV.

This clone was detected once. The chain links TRBV9 to TRBJ2-3; D remains ambiguous. Germline lookup yields CDR1 SGDLS and CDR2 YYNGEE. This CDR3 has 17 amino acids. The V gene lost 0 bases and the J gene lost 0 bases, with 14 bases spanning the gap. The CDR3, as DNA: TGTGCCAGCAGCGTAGTGGCAGGTGAGACTAGCACAGATACGCAGTATTTT. Translation gives CASSVVAGETSTDTQYF.

The chain joins TRBV19 to TRBJ1-6; possible D gene TRBD1, 5 bases. This CDR3 has 15 residues. V was trimmed by 7 bases and J by 0 bases, leaving 10 bases between them. CDR1 is LNHDA, CDR2 SQIVND, per germline (reference sequence). In nucleotides, the CDR3 is TGTGCCAGTATGGGGGGGAGCTCCTATAATTCACCCCTCCACTTT. It encodes CASMGGSSYNSPLHF.

The genes are TRBV5-1 and TRBJ2-1; D not resolved. The CDR3 runs 15 residues. Per the germline V gene, CDR1 is SGHRS and CDR2 is YFSETQ. V lost 1 base, J lost 0 bases, and 8 bases lay in between. As DNA, the CDR3 is TGCGCCAGCAGCTTGACTCCGAGCTCCTACAATGAGCAGTTCTTC. This encodes CASSLTPSSYNEQFF. Together with reference TRBV5-1 and TRBJ2-1, the CDR3 gives the full variable domain: KAGVTQTPRYLIKTRGQQVTLSCSPISGHRSVSWYQQTPGQGLQFLFEYFSETQRNKGNFPGRFSGRQFSNSRSEMNVSTLELGDSALYLCASSLTPSSYNEQFFGPGTRLTVL.

The chain has TRBV6-1 and TRBJ2-7, with 9 nucleotides matching TRBD1. Per germline, CDR1 MNHNS and CDR2 SASEGT. The CDR3 loop spans 17 amino acids. Losses at the gene ends were 2 bases for V and 4 bases for J; bases not matched to a gene: 12. DNA of the CDR3: TGTGCCAGCAGTGAAACGCGGGACAGGGTTTTTTCGTACGAGCAGTACTTC. Protein product: CASSETRDRVFSYEQYF.

V is TRBV9 and J is TRBJ2-1, with 10 bases identical to TRBD2. J gave up 2 bases and V 5 bases, and 4 bases lay outside the gene matches. Germline V gene lookup returns CDR1 SGDLS and CDR2 YYNGEE. The CDR3 length is 15 residues. CDR3 bases: TGTGCCAGCAGTCCAAGCGGGGGGGCCTACAATGAGCAGTTCTTC. Protein sequence: CASSPSGGAYNEQFF.

The chain carries TRBV6-5 and TRBJ1-5; D unclear. The germline V gene encodes CDR1 MNHEY and CDR2 SVGAGI. This CDR3 has 15 amino acids. V was clipped by 0 bases and J by 0 bases, with 6 bases between them. CDR3 nucleotide sequence: TGTGCCAGCAGTTACTCCCATGATAGCAATCAGCCCCAGCATTTT. Protein: CASSYSHDSNQPQHF.

The chain joins TRBV7-9 to TRBJ2-3; 7 positions match TRBD1. The germline CDR1 and CDR2 sequences are SEHNR and FQNEAQ (reference sequence). CDR3 length equals 14 residues. Unmatched junction bases numbered 5, after V lost 8 bases and J lost 0 bases. CDR3 in amino acids: CASFRDSSTDTQYF. CDR3 coding DNA: TGTGCCAGCTTCCGGGACAGCAGCACAGATACGCAGTATTTT.

This clone was seen a single time. The chain couples TRBV9 to TRBJ2-2, with D uncertain. V was clipped by 0 bases and J by 6 bases, with 9 bases between them. The CDR3 is 14 residues long. Looked up from germline, CDR1 is SGDLS and CDR2 is YYNGEE. In DNA form, the CDR3 reads TGTGCCAGCAGCGTAGAAGGTAGACCCGGGGAGCTGTTTTTT. This encodes CASSVEGRPGELFF.

This chain uses TRBV12-5 with TRBJ2-3; D might be TRBD1 (6 bases). Trimming stripped 4 bases from V and 2 bases from J, with 10 bases between. This CDR3 contains 14 residues. Germline-derived CDR1 and CDR2 are LGHNT and FRNRAP. The CDR3 is CASGSGQNTDTQYF. The CDR3 DNA reads TGTGCTAGTGGTTCCGGACAGAACACAGATACGCAGTATTTT.

V gene TRBV19 combines with J gene TRBJ1-5, with 7 positions matching TRBD1. The CDR3 contains 16 residues. In germline, CDR1 is LNHDA, CDR2 SQIVND (reference sequence). The V segment lost 7 bases and the J segment 4 bases; nucleotides outside the gene matches: 13. CDR3: CASKGLGTATNQPQHF. In DNA, the CDR3 is TGTGCCAGTAAGGGACTCGGGACAGCCACAAATCAGCCCCAGCATTTT.

The V gene is TRBV6-4, the J gene TRBJ2-7, with D possibly matching TRBD1 (6 bases). CDR1 MRHNA and CDR2 SNTAGT come from the germline V gene. V was trimmed by 4 bases and J by 3 bases, leaving 10 bases between them. The CDR3 contains 13 residues. The CDR3 protein is CASSAETGYEQYF. The CDR3 DNA reads as TGTGCCAGCAGTGCTGAGACAGGCTACGAGCAGTACTTC.

The J gene is TRBJ2-7, the V gene TRBV6-6; D perhaps matches TRBD2 (6 bases). The CDR3 covers 11 residues. The V gene lost 6 bases and the J gene lost 9 bases, with 12 bases spanning the gap. Per the germline V gene, CDR1 is MNHNY and CDR2 is SVGAGI (reference sequence). The CDR3 nucleotides are TGTGCCAGCAGCCGGGACTCTGGGCAGTACTTC. Amino acid sequence: CASSRDSGQYF.

This clone was counted a few times. The J gene is TRBJ2-7, the V gene TRBV11-3, with D perhaps matching TRBD2 (5 bases). The length of the CDR3 is 13 residues. Deletions cut 5 bases from V and 4 bases from J, with 12 bases between. Germline CDR1 reads SGHNT; CDR2 reads YENEEA. The CDR3 region has the DNA TGTGCCAGCAGCCGCTCGGGGAGTTACGAGCAGTACTTC. The encoded protein is CASSRSGSYEQYF.

This chain links TRBV5-8 with TRBJ1-1; unclear D gene. This CDR3 has 14 residues. CDR1 is SGHTS, CDR2 YDEGEE, per germline. V dropped 2 bases and J dropped 0 bases, with 8 bases sitting between them. Here the CDR3 reads CASSFGPLNTEAFF. The CDR3 DNA follows: TGTGCCAGCAGCTTCGGGCCGCTGAACACTGAAGCTTTCTTT.

The chain links TRBV4-3 to TRBJ1-2; 10 bases match TRBD1. Germline V CDR1 and CDR2: LGHNA, YSLEER. There are 17 residues in the CDR3. V lost 0 bases to trimming and J lost 2 bases; unmatched junction nucleotides: 6. The CDR3 DNA sequence: TGCGCCAGCAGCCAAGATGGTGGGGACAGGGGAAACTATGGCTACACCTTC. The encoded protein is CASSQDGGDRGNYGYTF.

This clone occurred a few times. The V and J genes are TRBV2 and TRBJ1-2, with a weak D call TRBD1 (6 bases). Trimming stripped 1 base from V and 4 bases from J, with 16 bases between. The germline CDR1 and CDR2 sequences are SNHLY and FYNNEI. This CDR3 comprises 16 residues. The DNA of the CDR3 is TGTGCCAGCAGTGAAGAGGGGGAGTTCCCCCTCTATGGCTACACCTTC. Translating gives CASSEEGEFPLYGYTF. The full variable domain, its missing parts supplied by reference TRBV2 and TRBJ1-2, is EPEVTQTPSHQVTQMGQEVILRCVPISNHLYFYWYRQILGQKVEFLVSFYNNEISEKSEIFDDQFSVERPDGSNFTLKIRSTKLEDSAMYFCASSEEGEFPLYGYTFGSGTRLTVV.

This chain connects TRBV7-2 to TRBJ2-6; D unresolved. CDR1 and CDR2 from the germline V gene are SGHTA and FQGNSA. This CDR3 is 15 amino acids long. The V end was cut by 7 bases, the J end by 0 bases, with 10 bases between. Here the CDR3 reads CASIPGLSGANVLTF. CDR3 bases: TGTGCCAGCATTCCAGGCCTCTCTGGGGCCAACGTCCTGACTTTC.

The genes are TRBV9 and TRBJ2-7, with D perhaps matching TRBD2 (7 bases). CDR3 length: 14 residues. Per the germline V gene, CDR1 is SGDLS and CDR2 is YYNGEE. The V gene lost 6 bases and the J gene lost 0 bases, with 13 bases spanning the gap. The CDR3 sequence is CASNEAGASYEQYF. For the CDR3, the DNA is TGTGCCAGCAATGAGGCGGGGGCCTCCTACGAGCAGTACTTC.

The chain combines TRBV25-1 with TRBJ1-2; TRBD1 might be the D (5 bases). The CDR3 sequence is 13 residues long. V lost 6 bases and J lost 4, with 12 bases in between. CDR1 MGHDK and CDR2 SYGVNS come from the germline V gene. CDR3 sequence: CASSTGTIYGYTF. The CDR3 DNA reads TGTGCCAGCAGCACAGGAACTATCTATGGCTACACCTTC.

V is TRBV6-6 and J is TRBJ1-5; weak D call: TRBD1 (5 bases). There are 15 residues in the CDR3. Germline CDR1 is MNHNY and CDR2 is SVGAGI (reference sequence). The germline V and J ends were trimmed by 5 bases and 4 bases, with 15 bases remaining between them. This CDR3 is CASSGGARGNQPQHF. DNA for the CDR3: TGTGCCAGCAGTGGAGGGGCGAGGGGTAATCAGCCCCAGCATTTT.

The V gene is TRBV27, the J gene TRBJ1-2; TRBD1 matches at 8 bases. The CDR3 contains 17 residues. V shed 6 bases and J 0 bases; nucleotides not matched to a gene: 12. CDR1 and CDR2 from the germline V gene are MNHEY and SMNVEV (reference sequence). The CDR3 bases are TGTGCCAGCAGGACCCGGACAGGGAACCCTACTAACTATGGCTACACCTTC. Its protein product is CASRTRTGNPTNYGYTF.

The chain recombines TRBV7-2 with TRBJ2-3; D perhaps matches TRBD2 (5 bases). The V end lost 1 base, the J end lost 4 bases, and 6 bases lay between the germline ends. The CDR3 is 13 residues long. The V gene's germline CDR1 is SGHTA and CDR2 FQGNSA. The CDR3 sequence: CASSLVRADTQYF. In DNA form, the CDR3 reads TGTGCCAGCAGCTTAGTGCGGGCAGATACGCAGTATTTT.

V gene TRBV6-6 combines with J gene TRBJ2-7; a possible D gene is TRBD2 (7 bases). The V gene's germline CDR1 is MNHNY and CDR2 SVGAGI (reference sequence). The CDR3 is made up of 15 amino acids. V was cut by 7 bases and J by 4 bases, with 20 bases left in between. The CDR3: CASTRGGDKTYEQYF. The CDR3, as DNA: TGTGCCAGCACTCGAGGGGGGGACAAAACTTACGAGCAGTACTTC.

V usage is TRBV2 and J usage is TRBJ1-1, with D maybe TRBD1 (5 bases). The CDR3 is made up of 18 amino acids. Germline V gene lookup returns CDR1 SNHLY and CDR2 FYNNEI. V lost 0 bases and J lost 0, with 17 bases in between. The CDR3 coding sequence is TGTGCCAGCAGTGAAGCGCAGGTATTTGGGGCCTTGAACACTGAAGCTTTCTTT. Protein: CASSEAQVFGALNTEAFF.

The rearrangement links TRBV11-3 to TRBJ2-2, with 12 bases fitting TRBD2. Germline V gives CDR1 SGHNT, CDR2 YENEEA. The CDR3 spans 14 residues. J was trimmed by 4 bases and V by 9 bases; bases with no gene match: 3. CDR3 nucleotides: TGTGCCAGTAAGACTAGCGGGGGCACCGGGGAGCTGTTTTTT. Protein sequence: CASKTSGGTGELFF.

The gene calls are TRBV11-2 and TRBJ1-1; 7 nucleotides align to TRBD1. Germline V gene data show CDR1 as SGHAT and CDR2 as FQNNGV. This CDR3 is 14 amino acids long. After removal of 5 bases from V and 0 bases from J, the junction contained 3 bases not matched to a gene. CDR3 sequence: CASSPGQMNTEAFF. The CDR3 coding sequence is TGTGCCAGCAGCCCGGGACAGATGAACACTGAAGCTTTCTTT. The variable domain in full, completed from reference TRBV11-2 and TRBJ1-1, reads EAGVAQSPRYKIIEKRQSVAFWCNPISGHATLYWYQQILGQGPKLLIQFQNNGVVDDSQLPKDRFSAERLKGVDSTLKIQPAKLEDSAVYLCASSPGQMNTEAFFGQGTRLTVV.

V and J are TRBV5-5 and TRBJ1-2, with TRBD1 identical over 10 bases. The germline V gene has CDR1 SGHKS and CDR2 YYEKEE (reference sequence). Losses at the gene ends were 4 bases for V and 7 bases for J; bases not matched to a gene: 7. This CDR3 contains 14 residues. CDR3 coding DNA: TGTGCCAGCAGCCCCGGACAGGGGGTGGGTGGCTACACCTTC. Encoded protein: CASSPGQGVGGYTF.